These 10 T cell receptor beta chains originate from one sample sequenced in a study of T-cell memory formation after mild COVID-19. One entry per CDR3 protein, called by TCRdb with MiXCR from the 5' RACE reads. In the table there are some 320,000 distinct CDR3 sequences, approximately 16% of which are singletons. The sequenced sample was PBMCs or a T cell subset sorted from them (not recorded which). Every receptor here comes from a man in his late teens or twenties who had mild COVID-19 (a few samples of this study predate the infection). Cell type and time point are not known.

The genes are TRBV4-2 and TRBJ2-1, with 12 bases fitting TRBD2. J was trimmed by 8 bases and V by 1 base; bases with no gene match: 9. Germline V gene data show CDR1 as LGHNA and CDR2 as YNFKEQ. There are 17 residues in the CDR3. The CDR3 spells CASSQVWLAGGQDEQFF. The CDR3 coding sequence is TGTGCCAGCAGCCAAGTCTGGCTAGCGGGGGGGCAGGATGAGCAGTTCTTC.

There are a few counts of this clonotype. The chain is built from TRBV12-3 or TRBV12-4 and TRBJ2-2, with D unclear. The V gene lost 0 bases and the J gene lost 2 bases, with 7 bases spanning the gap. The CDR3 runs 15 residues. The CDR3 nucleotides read TGTGCCAGCAGTTTAGCGTACGGAAACACCGGGGAGCTGTTTTTT. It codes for CASSLAYGNTGELFF.

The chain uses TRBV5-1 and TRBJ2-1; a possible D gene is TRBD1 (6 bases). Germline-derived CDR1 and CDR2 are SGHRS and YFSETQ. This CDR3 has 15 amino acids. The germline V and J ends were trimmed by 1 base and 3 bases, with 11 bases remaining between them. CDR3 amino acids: CASSLRTAHYNEQFF. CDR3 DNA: TGCGCCAGCAGCTTGAGGACAGCCCACTACAATGAGCAGTTCTTC.

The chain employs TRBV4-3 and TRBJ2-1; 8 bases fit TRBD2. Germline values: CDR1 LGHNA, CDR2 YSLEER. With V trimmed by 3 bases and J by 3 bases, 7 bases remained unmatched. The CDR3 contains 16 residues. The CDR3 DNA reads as TGCGCCAGCAGCCACCGGACTAGCCCGCTCTACAATGAGCAGTTCTTC. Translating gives CASSHRTSPLYNEQFF.

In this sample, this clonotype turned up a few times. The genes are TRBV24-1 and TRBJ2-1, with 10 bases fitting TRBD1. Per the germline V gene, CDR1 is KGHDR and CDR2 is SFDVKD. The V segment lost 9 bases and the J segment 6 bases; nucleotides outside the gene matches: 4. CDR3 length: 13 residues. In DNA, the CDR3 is TGTGCCACCGGGGACAGGGGAGGCAATGAGCAGTTCTTC. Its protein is CATGDRGGNEQFF.

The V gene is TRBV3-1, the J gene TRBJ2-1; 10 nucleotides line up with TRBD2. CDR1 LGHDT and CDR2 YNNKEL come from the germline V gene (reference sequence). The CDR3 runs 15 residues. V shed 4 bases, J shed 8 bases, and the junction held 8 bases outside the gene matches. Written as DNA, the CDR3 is TGTGCCAGCAGCCTTAGCGGGGGGCCCTTCTATGAGCAGTTCTTC. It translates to CASSLSGGPFYEQFF.

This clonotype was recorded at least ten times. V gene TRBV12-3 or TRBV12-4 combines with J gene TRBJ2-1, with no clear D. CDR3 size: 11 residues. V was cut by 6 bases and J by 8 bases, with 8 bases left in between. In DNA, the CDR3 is TGTGCCAGCAGGGGGTTCGATGAGCAGTTCTTC. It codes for CASRGFDEQFF.

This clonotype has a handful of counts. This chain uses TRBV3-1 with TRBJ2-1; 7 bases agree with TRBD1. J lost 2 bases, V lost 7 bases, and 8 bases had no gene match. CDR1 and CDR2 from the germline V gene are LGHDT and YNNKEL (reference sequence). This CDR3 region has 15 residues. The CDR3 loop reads CASTRETGPYNEQFF. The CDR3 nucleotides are TGTGCCAGCACCCGAGAGACAGGGCCCTACAATGAGCAGTTCTTC.

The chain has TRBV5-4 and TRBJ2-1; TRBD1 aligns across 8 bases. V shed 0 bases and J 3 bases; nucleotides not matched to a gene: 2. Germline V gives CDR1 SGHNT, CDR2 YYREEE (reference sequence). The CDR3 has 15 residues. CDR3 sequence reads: CASSLDRGDYNEQFF. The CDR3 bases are TGTGCCAGCAGCTTGGACAGGGGGGACTACAATGAGCAGTTCTTC.

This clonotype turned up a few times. The CDR3, as DNA: TGTGCCAGCAGCTTTGGACAGGGGAACTATGGCTACACCTTC. Translating gives CASSFGQGNYGYTF. The V gene is TRBV11-2, the J gene TRBJ1-2; TRBD1 agrees at 9 bases. The CDR3 has 14 residues. V was clipped by 3 bases and J by 2 bases; unmatched bases: 1. CDR1 and CDR2 from the germline V gene are SGHAT and FQNNGV.